Sequencing of this TCR beta chain was carried out in a study of OX40 agonist ivuxolimab in advanced cancers. The overall study: Partial responses were recorded for three patients, including one with hepatocellular carcinoma and two with cutaneous melanoma.

Regarding the study as a whole: Low normalized T-cell clonal expansion also characterized some of the nonresponders.

Any history of autoimmune disease or systemic immunosuppression disqualified patients. Sampling times: baseline, cycle 4 day 1, cycle 7 day 1. The repertoire was sequenced with immunoSEQ multiplex PCR; TCRdb's copy has only in-frame clones and lacks some. The table shows around 27,000 clones, with roughly 84% occurring only once. As regards this clone: Its antigen is not identified.

The sequences come from CD4+ or CD8+ T cells sorted from blood, collected in a trial of the OX40 agonist ivuxolimab. This TCR was recovered from an adult with an advanced solid tumor such as melanoma, head and neck, liver or kidney cancer.

The CDR3: CATSRDLYGGSTDTQYF. As DNA, the CDR3 is TGTGCCACCAGCAGAGATTTATACGGGGGCAGCACAGATACGCAGTATTTT. The rearrangement links TRBV15 to TRBJ2-3, with D perhaps matching TRBD1 or TRBD2 (6 bases each). There are 17 residues in the CDR3. Trimming stripped 0 bases from V and 0 bases from J, with 13 bases between. Per the germline V gene, CDR1 is LNHNV and CDR2 is YYDKDF (reference sequence).